These 20 T cell receptor beta chains were all obtained from the same sample, sequenced in a study of CD8+ T cells in alopecia areata listed by TCRdb under 2018. The library came from the immunoSEQ multiplex PCR assay. RNA was extracted from all samples and reverse transcribed into cDNA as template for TCR sequencing. TCRdb obtained this table from immuneACCESS and retained in-frame rearrangements with V and J assigned. These tables miss some clones; where compared with another copy, unresolved V genes account for less than half of the shortfall, and the remainder is unexplained. The sample data list approximately 4,500 clones, and 65% to 70% of these were observed just once. Roughly 7.4% of the sample is held by the ten biggest clonotypes. In light of the paper, this sample's time point label describes: around 24 weeks on oral tofacitinib. What the treatment or condition label conveys for this sample: oral pan-JAK inhibitor, 5-10 mg twice daily. Peripheral blood and lesional scalp punch biopsies were obtained from patients with alopecia areata.

Sample: skin, taken at week 24, from a patient treated with tofacitinib. These receptors were taken from a human donor with alopecia areata.

The chain employs TRBV4-1 and TRBJ1-2; 9 bases agree with TRBD1. The CDR3 contains 17 residues. V lost 4 bases to trimming and J lost 2 bases; unmatched junction nucleotides: 11. Germline assignment: CDR1 MGHRA and CDR2 YSYEKL. This chain's CDR3 is CASSLRWGQGENYGYTF. In nucleotides, the CDR3 is TGCGCCAGCAGCCTACGGTGGGGACAGGGTGAGAACTATGGCTACACCTTC.

The genes are TRBV10-3 and TRBJ1-2; 7 bases agree with TRBD1. Germline V gives CDR1 ENHRY, CDR2 SYGVKD. V shed 3 bases, J shed 5 bases, and the junction held 12 bases outside the gene matches. The CDR3 is 16 residues long. CDR3: CAISDFRDRSPYGYTF. The CDR3 coding sequence is TGTGCCATCAGTGATTTCCGGGACAGAAGCCCATATGGCTACACCTTC.

The chain recombines TRBV6-6 with TRBJ2-7; TRBD1 matches at 10 bases. Germline V gene sequence: CDR1 MNHNY, CDR2 SVGAGI (reference sequence). The CDR3 covers 13 residues. V was clipped by 5 bases and J by 12 bases; unmatched bases: 10. Written as DNA, the CDR3 is TGTGCCAGCAGTGGAGATCCGGGACAGGGGATGTACTTC. Its translation is CASSGDPGQGMYF.

The chain has TRBV5-1 and TRBJ2-3; D is perhaps TRBD1 (6 bases). Trimming pared 4 bases from V and 1 base from J, leaving 10 bases between. The CDR3 runs to 14 residues. Germline V CDR1 and CDR2: SGHRS, YFSETQ. The chain's CDR3 is CASSEPGGTDTQYF. In DNA, the CDR3 is TGCGCCAGCAGCGAGCCAGGGGGCACAGATACGCAGTATTTT.

The J gene is TRBJ1-5, the V gene TRBV19; D perhaps matches TRBD1 (5 bases). Looked up from germline, CDR1 is LNHDA and CDR2 is SQIVND (reference sequence). V dropped 4 bases and J dropped 3 bases, with 19 bases sitting between them. This CDR3 has 17 residues. CDR3 nucleotides: TGTGCCAGTAGTAAGGGTCCGCTGGGGCCCATCAATCAGCCCCAGCATTTT. Translating gives CASSKGPLGPINQPQHF.

The table lists this clone with a count of one. This chain connects TRBV10-3 to TRBJ1-2; the D gene is possibly TRBD1 (5 bases). The germline V gene has CDR1 ENHRY and CDR2 SYGVKD. CDR3 length: 14 residues. Trimming took off 3 bases at V and 4 bases at J, with 12 bases between the two ends. CDR3: CAISDSPGTYGYTF. For the CDR3, the DNA is TGTGCCATCAGTGACTCTCCCGGGACCTATGGCTACACCTTC.

The chain carries TRBV27 and TRBJ1-5, with 7 bases lining up with TRBD1. The V gene's germline CDR1 is MNHEY and CDR2 SMNVEV (reference sequence). The CDR3 totals 14 residues. Trimming removed 3 bases from V and 5 bases from J; junction bases left unmatched: 4. CDR3: CASSFQGGYQPQHF. The CDR3 DNA sequence: TGTGCCAGCAGTTTCCAGGGGGGCTATCAGCCCCAGCATTTT.

This clone appeared a few times. Other DNA sequences from this sample encode an identical CDR3 as well. This rearrangement joins TRBV7-2 to TRBJ2-3; D unresolved. Germline assignment: CDR1 SGHTA and CDR2 FQGNSA. Trimming pared 8 bases from V and 0 bases from J, leaving 6 bases between. The CDR3 totals 12 residues. The CDR3 region is CASGTSTDTQYF. For the CDR3, the DNA is TGTGCCAGCGGCACTAGCACAGATACGCAGTATTTT.

The chain employs TRBV7-9 and TRBJ2-2; D is possibly TRBD1 (6 bases). The CDR3 length is 16 residues. Trimming took 9 bases from V and 0 from J, leaving 17 bases between them. Germline CDR1 reads SEHNR; CDR2 reads FQNEAQ (reference sequence). This CDR3 is CASGATRTANTGELFF. The DNA for the CDR3 is TGTGCCAGTGGGGCGACTCGGACAGCGAACACCGGGGAGCTGTTTTTT.

By share, this clone ranks as large. The rearrangement uses TRBV5-1 and TRBJ2-5; maybe TRBD1 (5 bases). Germline loops: CDR1 SGHRS, CDR2 YFSETQ. The length of the CDR3 is 15 residues. Trimming pared 3 bases from V and 2 bases from J, leaving 14 bases between. CDR3 sequence reads: CASSWNQGTQETQYF. The DNA of the CDR3 is TGCGCCAGCAGCTGGAATCAGGGAACTCAAGAGACCCAGTACTTC.

This clone is large within its sample. In nucleotides, the CDR3 is TGTGCCAGCAGCTTAGACAGGGAGGATGAGCAGTACTTC. Protein product: CASSLDREDEQYF. V and J are TRBV7-2 and TRBJ2-7; D tentatively fits TRBD1 or TRBD2 (6 bases each). The V gene's germline CDR1 is SGHTA and CDR2 FQGNSA. This CDR3 spans 13 amino acids. V dropped 1 base and J dropped 7 bases, with 11 bases sitting between them. The complete variable domain, with remaining parts taken from reference TRBV7-2 and TRBJ2-7, reads GAGVSQSPSNKVTEKGKDVELRCDPISGHTALYWYRQSLGQGLEFLIYFQGNSAPDKSGLPSDRFSAERTGGSVSTLTIQRTQQEDSAVYLCASSLDREDEQYFGPGTRLTVT.

The rearrangement links TRBV13 to TRBJ2-2; 7 bases fit TRBD1. With 4 bases clipped from V and 0 bases from J, the junction kept 2 bases outside the gene matches. Germline values: CDR1 PRHDT, CDR2 FYEKMQ (reference sequence). The CDR3 length is 15 residues. The CDR3 sequence is CASSSGTANTGELFF. For the CDR3, the DNA is TGTGCCAGCAGCTCGGGGACAGCGAACACCGGGGAGCTGTTTTTT.

This sequence joins TRBV7-9 and TRBJ1-1; D not resolved. Germline assignment: CDR1 SEHNR and CDR2 FQNEAQ (reference sequence). CDR3 length equals 13 residues. V gave up 1 base and J gave up 2 bases, with 5 bases separating them. CDR3 in DNA: TGTGCCAGCAGCTTAGGTGCAAACACTGAAGCTTTCTTT. As protein: CASSLGANTEAFF.

This chain joins TRBV28 and TRBJ2-3, with 9 bases aligning to TRBD2. The CDR3 has 19 amino acids. Per germline, CDR1 MDHEN and CDR2 SYDVKM. Trimming removed 4 bases from V and 6 bases from J; junction bases left unmatched: 20. CDR3 nucleotide sequence: TGTGCCAGCAGTTCACAGATACGCATGGTAGCGGGAGTTTTGGATACGCAGTATTTT. Amino acids: CASSSQIRMVAGVLDTQYF. Variable domain in full (rest from reference TRBV28 and TRBJ2-3): DVKVTQSSRYLVKRTGEKVFLECVQDMDHENMFWYRQDPGLGLRLIYFSYDVKMKEKGDIPEGYSVSREKKERFSLILESASTNQTSMYLCASSSQIRMVAGVLDTQYFGPGTRLTVL.

The chain employs TRBV11-2 and TRBJ2-7; weak D call: TRBD2 (6 bases). Germline CDR1 and CDR2: SGHAT and FQNNGV. This CDR3 is built from 13 residues. Trimming cost V 5 bases and J 7 bases, with 15 bases left between them. Here the CDR3 DNA reads TGTGCCAGCAGCCTCGGAGGCGGGAAAGAGCAGTACTTC. Translated, it gives CASSLGGGKEQYF.

The V call is TRBV5-4, the J call TRBJ2-7; 12 nucleotides align to TRBD2. The ends lost 0 bases at V and 2 bases at J; junction bases unmatched: 6. The germline V gene has CDR1 SGHNT and CDR2 YYREEE (reference sequence). The CDR3 contains 17 residues. CDR3 in amino acids: CASSLGGLAGLTYEQYF. CDR3 coding DNA: TGTGCCAGCAGCTTGGGGGGACTAGCGGGCCTAACCTACGAGCAGTACTTC. The whole variable domain, remainder taken from reference TRBV5-4 and TRBJ2-7, is ETGVTQSPTHLIKTRGQQVTLRCSSQSGHNTVSWYQQALGQGPQFIFQYYREEENGRGNFPPRFSGLQFPNYSSELNVNALELDDSALYLCASSLGGLAGLTYEQYFGPGTRLTVT.

The chain links TRBV6-5 to TRBJ1-4; D gene ambiguous. Between the trimmed V and J ends, which lost 4 bases and 7 bases, there was a span of 16 bases. CDR3 size: 15 residues. Germline CDR1 is MNHEY and CDR2 is SVGAGI. The CDR3 nucleotides are TGTGCCAGCAGTTTATCAGCAGCCCTGGGTGAAAAACTGTTTTTT. It encodes CASSLSAALGEKLFF.

This chain links TRBV7-9 with TRBJ2-7; TRBD1 is a possible D gene (5 bases). Germline-derived CDR1 and CDR2 are SEHNR and FQNEAQ (reference sequence). The germline V and J ends were trimmed by 8 bases and 6 bases, with 14 bases remaining between them. This CDR3 is 12 amino acids long. The CDR3, as DNA: TGTGCCAGCGTGAGCCAGGGCGGCGAGCAGTACTTC. Translation gives CASVSQGGEQYF. Drawing the rest from reference TRBV7-9 and TRBJ2-7, the complete variable domain is DTGVSQNPRHKITKRGQNVTFRCDPISEHNRLYWYRQTLGQGPEFLTYFQNEAQLEKSRLLSDRFSAERPKGSFSTLEIQRTEQGDSAMYLCASVSQGGEQYFGPGTRLTVT.

The CDR3 reads CASSYIFTYEQYF. The CDR3 DNA sequence: TGTGCCAGCAGCTACATCTTTACCTACGAGCAGTACTTC. The gene calls are TRBV7-2 and TRBJ2-7; D ambiguous. Germline V gives CDR1 SGHTA, CDR2 FQGNSA. V gave up 4 bases and J gave up 2 bases, with 9 bases separating them. The CDR3 is 13 residues long.

This sequence joins TRBV7-3 and TRBJ2-7; 7 bases are a match to TRBD2. CDR3 length equals 14 residues. Germline V gene lookup returns CDR1 SGHTA and CDR2 FQGTGA. The ends lost 3 bases at V and 5 bases at J; junction bases unmatched: 7. The CDR3 loop is CASSFGGGPHEQYF. For the CDR3, the DNA is TGTGCCAGCAGCTTTGGGGGAGGGCCCCACGAGCAGTACTTC.